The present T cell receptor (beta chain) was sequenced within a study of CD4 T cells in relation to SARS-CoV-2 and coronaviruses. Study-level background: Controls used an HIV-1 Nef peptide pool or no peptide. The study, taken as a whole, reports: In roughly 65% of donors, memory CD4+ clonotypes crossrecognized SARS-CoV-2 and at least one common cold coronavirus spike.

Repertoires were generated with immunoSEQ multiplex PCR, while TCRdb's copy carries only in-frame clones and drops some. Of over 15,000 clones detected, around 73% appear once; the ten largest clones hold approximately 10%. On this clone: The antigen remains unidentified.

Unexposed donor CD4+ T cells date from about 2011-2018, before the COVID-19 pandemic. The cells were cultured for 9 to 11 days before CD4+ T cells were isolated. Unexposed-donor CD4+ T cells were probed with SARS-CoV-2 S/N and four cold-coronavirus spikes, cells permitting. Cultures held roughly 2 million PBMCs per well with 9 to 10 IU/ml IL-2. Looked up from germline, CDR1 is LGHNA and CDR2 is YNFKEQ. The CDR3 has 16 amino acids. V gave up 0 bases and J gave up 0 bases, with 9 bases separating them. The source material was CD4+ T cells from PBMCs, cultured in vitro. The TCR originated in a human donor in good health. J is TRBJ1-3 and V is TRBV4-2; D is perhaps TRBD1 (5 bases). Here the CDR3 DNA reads TGTGCCAGCAGCCAAGATGGGGCTTACTCTGGAAACACCATATATTTT. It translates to CASSQDGAYSGNTIYF.